This T cell receptor (beta chain) was identified in a study of T cell repertoires in cytomegalovirus infection. On the study more broadly: Public signatures in TCR beta pointed to CMV infection and matching HLA type.

TCRdb recomputed calls from the reads with MiXCR, one row per CDR3 protein. The repertoire includes more than 500,000 distinct CDR3 sequences, more than 15% of them detected once, and around 25% sits in the top ten. The CDR3 is 12 residues long. Per germline, CDR1 SGDLS and CDR2 YYNGEE. V was pared by 3 bases and J by 4 bases, with 7 bases between. Points from the study as a whole: Ex vivo responses were dominated by HLA-C-restricted CMV-specific TCR beta clonotypes.

This clonotype showed up just a few times. Its antigen is unidentified. The rearrangement uses TRBV9 and TRBJ1-1; D might be TRBD1 (6 bases). The sample was CD8+ T cells from PBMCs. The TCR comes from a human donor in good health (CMV status not recorded). Some clones in this sample may be carry-over from other donors' samples. As DNA, the CDR3 is TGTGCCAGCAGCGGGACAGCCACTGAAGCTTTCTTT. This encodes CASSGTATEAFF.